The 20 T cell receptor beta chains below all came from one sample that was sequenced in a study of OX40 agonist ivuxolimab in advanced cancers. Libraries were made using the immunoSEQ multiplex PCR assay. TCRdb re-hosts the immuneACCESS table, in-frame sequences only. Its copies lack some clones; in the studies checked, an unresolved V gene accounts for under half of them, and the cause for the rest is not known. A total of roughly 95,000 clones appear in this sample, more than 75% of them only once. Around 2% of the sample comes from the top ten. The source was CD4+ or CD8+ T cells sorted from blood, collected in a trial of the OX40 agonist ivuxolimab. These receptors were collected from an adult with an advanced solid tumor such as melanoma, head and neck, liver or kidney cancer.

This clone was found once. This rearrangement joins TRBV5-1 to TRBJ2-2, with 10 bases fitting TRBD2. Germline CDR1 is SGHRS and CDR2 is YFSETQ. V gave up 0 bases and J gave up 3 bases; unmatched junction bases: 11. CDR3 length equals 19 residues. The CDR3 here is CASSLVQGGLAGDTGELFF. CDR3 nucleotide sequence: TGCGCCAGCAGCTTGGTACAGGGGGGTCTAGCGGGAGACACCGGGGAGCTGTTTTTT.

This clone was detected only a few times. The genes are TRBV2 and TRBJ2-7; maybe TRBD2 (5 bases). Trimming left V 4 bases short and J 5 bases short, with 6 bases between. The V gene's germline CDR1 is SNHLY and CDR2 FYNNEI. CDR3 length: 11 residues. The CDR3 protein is CASSVGNEQYF. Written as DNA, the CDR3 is TGTGCCAGCAGTGTCGGGAACGAGCAGTACTTC.

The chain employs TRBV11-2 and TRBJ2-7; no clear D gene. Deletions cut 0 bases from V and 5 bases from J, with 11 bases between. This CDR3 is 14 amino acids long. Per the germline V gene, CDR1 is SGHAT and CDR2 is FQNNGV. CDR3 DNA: TGTGCCAGCAGCTTAGATAGAGGCACCAACGAGCAGTACTTC. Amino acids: CASSLDRGTNEQYF.

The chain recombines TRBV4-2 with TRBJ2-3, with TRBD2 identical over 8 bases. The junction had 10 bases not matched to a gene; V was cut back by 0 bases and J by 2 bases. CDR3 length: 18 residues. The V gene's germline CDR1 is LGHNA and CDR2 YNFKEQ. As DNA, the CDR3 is TGTGCCAGCAGCCAAGATACAGCGGGAGTGGTTTCCACAGATACGCAGTATTTT. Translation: CASSQDTAGVVSTDTQYF.

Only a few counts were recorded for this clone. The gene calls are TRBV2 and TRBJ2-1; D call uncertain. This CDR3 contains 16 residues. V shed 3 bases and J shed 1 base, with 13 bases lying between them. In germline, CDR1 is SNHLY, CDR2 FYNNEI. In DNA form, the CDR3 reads TGTGCCAGCAGTGAGGTGTCTTACCCTTCCTACAATGAGCAGTTCTTC. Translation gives CASSEVSYPSYNEQFF.

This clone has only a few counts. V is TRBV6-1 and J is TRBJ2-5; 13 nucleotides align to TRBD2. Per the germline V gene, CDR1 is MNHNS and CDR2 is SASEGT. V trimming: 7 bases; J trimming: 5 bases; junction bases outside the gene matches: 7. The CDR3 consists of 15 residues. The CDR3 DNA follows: TGTGCCAGCAATATGGGACTAGCGGGAATTGAGACCCAGTACTTC. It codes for CASNMGLAGIETQYF.

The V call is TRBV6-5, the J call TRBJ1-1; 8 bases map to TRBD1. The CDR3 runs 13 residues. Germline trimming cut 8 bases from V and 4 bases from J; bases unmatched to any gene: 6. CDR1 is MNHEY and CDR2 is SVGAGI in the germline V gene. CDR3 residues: CASSQGAATEAFF. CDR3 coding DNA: TGTGCCAGCTCCCAGGGGGCTGCCACTGAAGCTTTCTTT.

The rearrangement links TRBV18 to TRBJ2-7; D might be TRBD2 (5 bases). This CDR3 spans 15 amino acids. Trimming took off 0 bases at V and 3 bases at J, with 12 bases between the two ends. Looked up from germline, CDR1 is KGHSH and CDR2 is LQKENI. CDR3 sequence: CASSPPAGRDYEQYF. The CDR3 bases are TGTGCCAGCTCACCACCGGCGGGTAGGGACTACGAGCAGTACTTC.

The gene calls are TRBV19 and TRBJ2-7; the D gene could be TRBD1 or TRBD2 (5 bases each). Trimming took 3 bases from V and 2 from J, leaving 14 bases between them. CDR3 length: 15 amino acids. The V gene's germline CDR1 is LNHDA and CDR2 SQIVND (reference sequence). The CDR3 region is CASSIQGTTAYEQYF. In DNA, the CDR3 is TGTGCCAGTAGTATCCAAGGGACCACCGCCTACGAGCAGTACTTC.

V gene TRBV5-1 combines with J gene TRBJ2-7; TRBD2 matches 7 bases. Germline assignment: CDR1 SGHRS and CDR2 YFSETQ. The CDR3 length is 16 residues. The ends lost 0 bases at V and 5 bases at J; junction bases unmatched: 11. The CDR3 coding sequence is TGCGCCAGCAGCTTGGACGGGGGAGGGCCTGTCGACGAGCAGTACTTC. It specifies CASSLDGGGPVDEQYF. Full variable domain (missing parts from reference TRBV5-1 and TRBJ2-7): KAGVTQTPRYLIKTRGQQVTLSCSPISGHRSVSWYQQTPGQGLQFLFEYFSETQRNKGNFPGRFSGRQFSNSRSEMNVSTLELGDSALYLCASSLDGGGPVDEQYFGPGTRLTVT.

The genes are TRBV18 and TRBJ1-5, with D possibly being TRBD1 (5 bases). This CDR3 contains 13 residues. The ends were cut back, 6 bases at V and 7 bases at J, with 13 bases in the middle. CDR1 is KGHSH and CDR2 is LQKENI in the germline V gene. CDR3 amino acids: CASSSGTQQPQHF. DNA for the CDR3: TGTGCCAGCTCGTCCGGGACCCAACAGCCCCAGCATTTT.

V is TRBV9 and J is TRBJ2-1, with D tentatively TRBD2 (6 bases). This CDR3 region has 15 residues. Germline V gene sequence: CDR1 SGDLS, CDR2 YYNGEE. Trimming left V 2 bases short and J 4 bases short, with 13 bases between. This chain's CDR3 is CASSVTAGSYNEQFF. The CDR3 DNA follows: TGTGCCAGCAGCGTGACAGCGGGTTCATACAATGAGCAGTTCTTC.

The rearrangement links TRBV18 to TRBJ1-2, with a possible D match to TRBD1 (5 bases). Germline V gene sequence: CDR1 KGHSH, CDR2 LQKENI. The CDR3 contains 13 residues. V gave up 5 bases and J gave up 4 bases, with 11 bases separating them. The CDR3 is CASSDSEFYGYTF. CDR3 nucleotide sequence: TGTGCCAGCTCAGACAGCGAGTTCTATGGCTACACCTTC.

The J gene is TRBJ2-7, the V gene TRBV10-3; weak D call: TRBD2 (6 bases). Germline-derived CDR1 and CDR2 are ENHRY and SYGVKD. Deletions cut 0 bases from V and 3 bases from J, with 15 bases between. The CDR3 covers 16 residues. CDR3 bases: TGTGCCATCAGTGAGTCTGTGGCGGGACCATACTACGAGCAGTACTTC. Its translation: CAISESVAGPYYEQYF.

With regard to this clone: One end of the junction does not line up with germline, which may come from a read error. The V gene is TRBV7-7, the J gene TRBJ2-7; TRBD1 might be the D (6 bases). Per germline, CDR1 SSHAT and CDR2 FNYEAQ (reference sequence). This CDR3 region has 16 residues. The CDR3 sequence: CASSIHRDGPMVGQYF. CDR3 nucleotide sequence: TGTGCTAGCAGCATCCACAGGGACGGGCCTATGGTCGGGCAGTACTTC. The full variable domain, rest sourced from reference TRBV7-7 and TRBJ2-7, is GAGVSQSPRYKVTKRGQDVTLRCDPISSHATLYWYQQALGQGPEFLTYFNYEAQPDKSGLPSDRFSAERPEGSISTLTIQRTEQRDSAMYRCASSIHRDGPMVGQYFGPGTRLTVT.

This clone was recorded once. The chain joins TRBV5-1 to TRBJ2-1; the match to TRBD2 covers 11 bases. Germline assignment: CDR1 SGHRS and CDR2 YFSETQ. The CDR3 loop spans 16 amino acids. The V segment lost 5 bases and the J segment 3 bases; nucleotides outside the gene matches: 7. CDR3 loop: CASRPSGLAGYNEQFF. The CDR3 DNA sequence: TGCGCCAGCAGGCCGTCCGGACTAGCGGGCTACAATGAGCAGTTCTTC.

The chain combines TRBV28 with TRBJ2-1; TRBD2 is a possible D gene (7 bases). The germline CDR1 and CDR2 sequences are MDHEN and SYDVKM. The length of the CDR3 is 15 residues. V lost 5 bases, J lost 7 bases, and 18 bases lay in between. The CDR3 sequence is CASSHGGGKVNEQFF. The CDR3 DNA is TGTGCCAGCAGTCATGGGGGGGGCAAGGTAAATGAGCAGTTCTTC.

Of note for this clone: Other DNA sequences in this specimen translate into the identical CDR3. CDR3 sequence reads: CASSSGLAGEDTQYF. The CDR3 bases are TGTGCCAGCAGCTCCGGACTAGCGGGAGAAGATACGCAGTATTTT. The gene calls are TRBV11-2 and TRBJ2-3; 13 nucleotides align to TRBD2. J lost 5 bases, V lost 4 bases, and 3 bases had no gene match. The CDR3 has 15 amino acids. Looked up from germline, CDR1 is SGHAT and CDR2 is FQNNGV.

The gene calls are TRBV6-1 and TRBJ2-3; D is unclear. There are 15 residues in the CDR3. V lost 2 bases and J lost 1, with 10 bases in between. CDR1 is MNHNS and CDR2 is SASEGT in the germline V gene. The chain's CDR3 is CASSELSGGTDTQYF. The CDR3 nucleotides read TGTGCCAGCAGTGAACTGAGTGGGGGCACAGATACGCAGTATTTT.

The CDR3 reads CAISLSDRIDEQFF. DNA for the CDR3: TGTGCCATCAGTTTATCGGACAGGATCGATGAGCAGTTCTTC. The J gene is TRBJ2-1, the V gene TRBV10-3; 7 nucleotides align to TRBD1. The CDR3 consists of 14 residues. Trimming cost V 5 bases and J 8 bases; bases outside gene matches: 9. Germline assignment: CDR1 ENHRY and CDR2 SYGVKD.